Listed below are T cell receptor beta chains from one sample, sequenced in a study of blood T cell repertoires in COVID-19. Assay used: immunoSEQ multiplex PCR; TCRdb lists only in-frame clones, some missing. This sample yields some 200,000 clones, of which nearly 90% are seen a single time; more than 10% belongs to the top ten. What was sequenced was peripheral blood. Receptors originate from a woman between 18 and 30 years old who had recovered from COVID-19. The CDR3 runs from the conserved cysteine through the conserved F or W. Each record gives: V gene, D gene, J gene, clone size, CDR3 DNA, CDR3 protein. The D gene is left open where the match is weak. Clone size, where shown, is once, few, many, or a class for clones that have expanded.

TRBV27	TRBD1	TRBJ1-1	NA	TGTGCCAGCAGTTTATCCCCCGGGACAGGGGGCTATACTGAAGCTTTCTTT	CASSLSPGTGGYTEAFF
TRBV9	TRBD2	TRBJ2-1	NA	TGTGCCAGCAGCGTAGGGATAGCGGGAGAGGAGGATGAGCAGTTCTTC	CASSVGIAGEEDEQFF
TRBV5-4	NA	TRBJ2-3	NA	TGTGCCAGCAGCTTTGGTCGGTCGCGCGGAGATACGCAGTATTTT	CASSFGRSRGDTQYF
TRBV10-2	NA	TRBJ2-5	NA	TGCGCCAGCAGCAAACAAGAGACCCAGTACTTC	CASSKQETQYF
TRBV3-1/TRBV3-2	NA	TRBJ2-7	NA	TGTGCCAGCAGCCAAGTCCTCAATACGAGGGAGCAGTACTTC	CASSQVLNTREQYF
TRBV3-1/TRBV3-2	TRBD1	TRBJ1-1	few	TGTGCCAGCAGACGGACAGGGAACACTGAAGCTTTCTTT	CASRRTGNTEAFF
TRBV27	TRBD2	TRBJ2-2	NA	TGTGCCAGCAGTTTCGGGGTCGCGGGAGGGCACACCGGGGAGCTGTTTTTT	CASSFGVAGGHTGELFF
TRBV6-4	TRBD2	TRBJ2-2	many	TGTGCCAGCAGTACTAGCGGGAGCACCGGGGAGCTGTTTTTT	CASSTSGSTGELFF
TRBV5-5	TRBD1	TRBJ2-2	NA	TGTGCCAGCAGCTCCACCGGGACAGGGCGCACCGGGGAGCTGTTTTTT	CASSSTGTGRTGELFF
TRBV19	NA	TRBJ2-2	NA	TGTGCCAGTAGTATCCCCGGGAGAGGGGCCGGGGAGCTGTTTTTT	CASSIPGRGAGELFF